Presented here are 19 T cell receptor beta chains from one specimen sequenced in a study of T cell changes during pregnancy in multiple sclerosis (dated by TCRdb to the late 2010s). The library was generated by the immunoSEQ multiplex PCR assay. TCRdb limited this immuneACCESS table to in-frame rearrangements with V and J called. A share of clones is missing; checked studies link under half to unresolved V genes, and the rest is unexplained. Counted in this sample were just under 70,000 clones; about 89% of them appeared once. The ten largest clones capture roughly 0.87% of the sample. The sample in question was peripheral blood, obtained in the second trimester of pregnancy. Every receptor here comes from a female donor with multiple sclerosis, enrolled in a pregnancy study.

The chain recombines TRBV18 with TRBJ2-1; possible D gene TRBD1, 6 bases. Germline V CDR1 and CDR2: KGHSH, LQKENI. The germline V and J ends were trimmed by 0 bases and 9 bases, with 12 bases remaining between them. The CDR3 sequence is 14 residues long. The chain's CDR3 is CASSPPIPGAEQFF. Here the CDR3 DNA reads TGTGCCAGCTCACCACCGATTCCAGGGGCTGAGCAGTTCTTC.

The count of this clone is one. Written as DNA, the CDR3 is TGTGCCAGTAGCTTAAGGGACAGATATAATTCACCCCTCCACTTT. Translating gives CASSLRDRYNSPLHF. The chain recombines TRBV19 with TRBJ1-6; the match to TRBD1 covers 7 bases. CDR1 and CDR2 (germline): LNHDA, SQIVND (reference sequence). V dropped 6 bases and J dropped 4; count of bases not matched to a gene: 6. This CDR3 has 15 amino acids.

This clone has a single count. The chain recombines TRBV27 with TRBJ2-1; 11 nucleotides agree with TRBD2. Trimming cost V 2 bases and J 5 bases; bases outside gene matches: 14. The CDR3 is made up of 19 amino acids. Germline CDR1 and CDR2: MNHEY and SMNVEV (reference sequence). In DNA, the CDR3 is TGTGCCAGCAGTTTACGGTGGGGTAGCGGGGGGGCACTAGACAATGAGCAGTTCTTC. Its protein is CASSLRWGSGGALDNEQFF.

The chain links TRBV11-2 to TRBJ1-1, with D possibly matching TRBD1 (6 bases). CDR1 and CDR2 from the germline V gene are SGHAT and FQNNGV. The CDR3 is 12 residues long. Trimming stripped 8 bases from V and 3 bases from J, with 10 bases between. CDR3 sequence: CASRYRDTEAFF. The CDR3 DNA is TGTGCCAGCCGTTACAGGGACACTGAAGCTTTCTTT. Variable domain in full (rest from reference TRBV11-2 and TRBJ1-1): EAGVAQSPRYKIIEKRQSVAFWCNPISGHATLYWYQQILGQGPKLLIQFQNNGVVDDSQLPKDRFSAERLKGVDSTLKIQPAKLEDSAVYLCASRYRDTEAFFGQGTRLTVV.

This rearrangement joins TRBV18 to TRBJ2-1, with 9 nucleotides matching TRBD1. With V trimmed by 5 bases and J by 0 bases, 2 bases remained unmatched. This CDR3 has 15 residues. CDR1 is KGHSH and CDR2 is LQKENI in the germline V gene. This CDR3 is CASSGQGSSYNEQFF. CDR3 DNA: TGTGCCAGCTCAGGACAGGGGAGCTCCTACAATGAGCAGTTCTTC.

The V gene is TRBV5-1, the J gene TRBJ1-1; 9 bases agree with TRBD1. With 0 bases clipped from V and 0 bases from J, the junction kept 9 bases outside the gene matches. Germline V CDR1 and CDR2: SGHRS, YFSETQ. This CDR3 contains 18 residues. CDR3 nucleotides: TGCGCCAGCAGCTTGGCCGGGGGACAGGGAAGGATGAACACTGAAGCTTTCTTT. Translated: CASSLAGGQGRMNTEAFF.

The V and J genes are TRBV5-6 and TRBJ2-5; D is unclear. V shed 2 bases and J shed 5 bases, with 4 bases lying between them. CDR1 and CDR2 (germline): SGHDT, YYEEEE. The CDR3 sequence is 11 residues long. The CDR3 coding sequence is TGTGCCAGCAGCTTAGCGGAGACCCAGTACTTC. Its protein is CASSLAETQYF.

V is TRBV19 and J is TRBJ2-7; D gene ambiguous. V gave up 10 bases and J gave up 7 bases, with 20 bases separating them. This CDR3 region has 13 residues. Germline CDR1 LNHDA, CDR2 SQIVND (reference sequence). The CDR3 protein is CATSNRGEREQYF. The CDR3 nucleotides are TGTGCCACCAGTAATAGAGGAGAGAGAGAGCAGTACTTC.

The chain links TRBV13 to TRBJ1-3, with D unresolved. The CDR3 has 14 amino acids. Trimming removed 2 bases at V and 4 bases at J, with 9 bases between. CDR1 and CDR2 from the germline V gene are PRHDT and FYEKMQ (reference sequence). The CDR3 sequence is CASSLRSFGNTIYF. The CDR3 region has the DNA TGTGCCAGCAGCTTACGTTCCTTCGGAAACACCATATATTTT.

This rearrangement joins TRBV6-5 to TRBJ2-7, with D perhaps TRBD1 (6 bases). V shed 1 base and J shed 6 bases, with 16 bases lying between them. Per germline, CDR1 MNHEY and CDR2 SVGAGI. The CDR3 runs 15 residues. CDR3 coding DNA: TGTGCCAGCAGTTACTTGAGGGGGACGGGTGCCGAGCAGTACTTC. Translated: CASSYLRGTGAEQYF.

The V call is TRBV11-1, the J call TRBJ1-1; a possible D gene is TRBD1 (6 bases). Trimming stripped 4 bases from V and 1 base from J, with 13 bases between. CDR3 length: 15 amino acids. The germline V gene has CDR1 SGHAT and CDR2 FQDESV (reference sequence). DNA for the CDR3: TGTGCCAGCAGCTATCTCCGGGGGGCGAACACTGAAGCTTTCTTT. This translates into CASSYLRGANTEAFF. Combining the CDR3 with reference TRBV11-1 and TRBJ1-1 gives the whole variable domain EAEVAQSPRYKITEKSQAVAFWCDPISGHATLYWYRQILGQGPELLVQFQDESVVDDSQLPKDRFSAERLKGVDSTLKIQPAELGDSAMYLCASSYLRGANTEAFFGQGTRLTVV.

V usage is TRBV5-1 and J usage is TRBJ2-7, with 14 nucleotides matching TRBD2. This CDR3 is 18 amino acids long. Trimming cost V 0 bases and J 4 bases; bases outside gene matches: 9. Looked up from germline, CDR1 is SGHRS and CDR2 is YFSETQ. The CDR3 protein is CASSLAPPGTSGGYEQYF. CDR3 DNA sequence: TGCGCCAGCAGCTTGGCCCCCCCGGGGACTAGCGGGGGATACGAGCAGTACTTC.

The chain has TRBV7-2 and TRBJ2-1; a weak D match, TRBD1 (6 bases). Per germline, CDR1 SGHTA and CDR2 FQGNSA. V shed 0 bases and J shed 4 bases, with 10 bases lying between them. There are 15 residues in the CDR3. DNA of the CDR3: TGTGCCAGCAGCTTAGCGGGGGCGTCTTACAATGAGCAGTTCTTC. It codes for CASSLAGASYNEQFF.

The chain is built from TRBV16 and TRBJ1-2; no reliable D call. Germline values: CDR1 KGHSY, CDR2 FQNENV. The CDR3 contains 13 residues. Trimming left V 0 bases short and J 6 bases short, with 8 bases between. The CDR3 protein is CASSQSGDHGYTF. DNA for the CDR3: TGTGCCAGCAGCCAATCTGGAGACCATGGCTACACCTTC.

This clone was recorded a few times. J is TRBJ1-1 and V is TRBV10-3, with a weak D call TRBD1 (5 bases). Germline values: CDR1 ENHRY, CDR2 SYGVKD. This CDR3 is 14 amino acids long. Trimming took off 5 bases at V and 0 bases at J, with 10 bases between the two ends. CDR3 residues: CAISTRGMNTEAFF. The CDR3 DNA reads TGTGCCATCAGTACGCGGGGGATGAACACTGAAGCTTTCTTT.

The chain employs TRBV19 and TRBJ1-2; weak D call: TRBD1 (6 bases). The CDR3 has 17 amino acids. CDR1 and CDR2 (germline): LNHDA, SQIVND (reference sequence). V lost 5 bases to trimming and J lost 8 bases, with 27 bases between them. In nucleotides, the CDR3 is TGTGCCAGTAGTGAACAGGGCTGGGGAACTGCGGATCAGGGCTACACCTTC. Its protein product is CASSEQGWGTADQGYTF.

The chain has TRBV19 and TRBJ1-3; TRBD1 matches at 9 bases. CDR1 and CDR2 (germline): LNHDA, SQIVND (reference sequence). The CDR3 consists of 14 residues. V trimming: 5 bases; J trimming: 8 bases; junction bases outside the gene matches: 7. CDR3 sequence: CASSPGTGWDTIYF. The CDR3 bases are TGTGCCAGTAGTCCCGGGACAGGGTGGGACACCATATATTTT.

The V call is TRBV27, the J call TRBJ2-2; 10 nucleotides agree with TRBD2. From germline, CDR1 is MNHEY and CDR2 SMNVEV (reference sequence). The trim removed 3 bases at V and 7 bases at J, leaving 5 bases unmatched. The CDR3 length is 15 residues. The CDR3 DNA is TGTGCCAGCAGTTTTCTAGCGGGGGTGGACGGGGAGCTGTTTTTT. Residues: CASSFLAGVDGELFF.

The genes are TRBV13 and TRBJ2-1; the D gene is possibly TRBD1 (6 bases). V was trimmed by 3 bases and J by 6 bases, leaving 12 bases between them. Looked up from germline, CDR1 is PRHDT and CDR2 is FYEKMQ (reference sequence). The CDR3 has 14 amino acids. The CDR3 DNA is TGTGCCAGCAGCTTGGGGACAAGGGCCAATGAGCAGTTCTTC. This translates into CASSLGTRANEQFF.